This is a list of T cell receptor beta chains from one sample in a study of identical twins. MiXCR, applied by TCRdb to the 5' RACE reads, yields one record per CDR3 protein. The data hold some 730,000 distinct CDR3 sequences, with around a sixth observed a single time. These same data were also listed under a study on T cells expressing NK-cell markers.

The sample consisted of PBMCs. Receptor source: a woman aged 18-29 years in good health. Both conserved end residues are part of each CDR3. Each record gives: V gene, J gene, clone size, D gene, CDR3 DNA, CDR3 protein. D genes are given only for firm matches. Size values are once, few and many counts, or a class for expanded clones, and some rows have none.

>TRBV5-1|TRBJ2-7|few|NA
TGCGCCAGCAGCCGCCAAACCTACGAGCAGTACTTC
CASSRQTYEQYF
>TRBV7-3|TRBJ2-5|NA|NA
TGTGCCAGCAGCTTAACCGGTGGGACACAGGGAGGCGAGACCCAGTACTTC
CASSLTGGTQGGETQYF
>TRBV3-1|TRBJ2-5|NA|TRBD2
TGTGCCAGCAGCCACCCGATGAGCGGGGGAGAGACCCAGTACTTC
CASSHPMSGGETQYF
>TRBV12-3/TRBV12-4|TRBJ2-5|NA|TRBD2
TGTGCCAGCAGTTTGGGGACTAGTACGCCCCTAGAGACCCAGTACTTC
CASSLGTSTPLETQYF
>TRBV29-1|TRBJ2-1|few|TRBD2
TGCAGCGCGGGACTAGCGGACAATGAGCAGTTCTTC
CSAGLADNEQFF
>TRBV12-3/TRBV12-4|TRBJ2-1|NA|NA
TGTGCCAGCAGTCTACTAGCACTAGATTACAATGAGCAGTTCTTC
CASSLLALDYNEQFF
>TRBV30|TRBJ2-2|NA|NA
TGTGCCTGGACAAGGCTTAGGAACACCGGGGAGCTGTTTTTT
CAWTRLRNTGELFF
>TRBV6-5|TRBJ2-7|NA|TRBD2
TGTGCCAGCAGTTACCAAATGACTAGCGGGTCCTACGAGCAGTACTTC
CASSYQMTSGSYEQYF
>TRBV12-3/TRBV12-4|TRBJ2-1|NA|TRBD2
TGTGCCAGCAGTTTACTTGGCGGGAGTCCCAATGAGCAGTTCTTC
CASSLLGGSPNEQFF
>TRBV12-3/TRBV12-4|TRBJ2-1|few|TRBD2
TGTGCCAGCAGGGGGGGACTAGCCCCACACAATGAGCAGTTCTTC
CASRGGLAPHNEQFF
>TRBV4-1|TRBJ1-5|few|NA
TGCGCCAGCAGCCAAGAGTGGGGAGATTTTAGCAATCAGCCCCAGCATTTT
CASSQEWGDFSNQPQHF
>TRBV12-3/TRBV12-4|TRBJ2-1|many|NA
TGTGCCAGCAGTCACCCCTACAATGAGCAGTTCTTC
CASSHPYNEQFF
>TRBV15|TRBJ2-5|NA|NA
TGTGCCACCAGCAGAGATAAGGGGTTGGGGGAGACCCAGTACTTC
CATSRDKGLGETQYF
>TRBV12-3/TRBV12-4|TRBJ2-7|NA|NA
TGTGCCAGCAGTGCGGGACGTCCAGGCGAGCAGTACTTC
CASSAGRPGEQYF
>TRBV9|TRBJ2-1|NA|NA
TGTGCCAGCAGCGTGGGACGGTCAAGCTACAATGAGCAGTTCTTC
CASSVGRSSYNEQFF
>TRBV7-8|TRBJ2-7|NA|NA
TGTGCCAGCAGCCCTTCTTTGGGCGAGCAGTACTTC
CASSPSLGEQYF
>TRBV20-1|TRBJ2-1|NA|TRBD2
TGCAGTGCTTCCGGGACTAGCGGGAGTTATGAGCAGTTCTTC
CSASGTSGSYEQFF
>TRBV6-1|TRBJ1-2|NA|NA
TGTGCCAGCAGTGAAGTCTTCAGGGGAGGGTATGGCTACACCTTC
CASSEVFRGGYGYTF
>TRBV5-1|TRBJ2-2|NA|NA
NA
CASSILLGGFGPGSCFF
>TRBV11-2|TRBJ2-3|NA|NA
TGTGCCAGCAGTCATAGCCCATATACGCAGTATTTT
CASSHSPYTQYF
>TRBV9|TRBJ2-3|NA|NA
TGTGCCAGCAGCGTAAATGTATACACAGATACGCAGTATTTT
CASSVNVYTDTQYF
>TRBV24-1|TRBJ2-3|NA|TRBD1
TGTGCCACCAGTTATGGACAGGGTCGCACAGATACGCAGTATTTT
CATSYGQGRTDTQYF
>TRBV19|TRBJ2-1|NA|NA
TGTGCCAGTCAAACATCAGGTGGCCCTTGGGATGAGCAGTTCTTC
CASQTSGGPWDEQFF
>TRBV6-1|TRBJ1-2|few|NA
TGTGCCAGCAGTCCACCTCAGGGAAACTGGGGCTACACCTTC
CASSPPQGNWGYTF
>TRBV24-1|TRBJ2-1|NA|NA
TGTGTCCTTAGCGGTCCCGATCTCAATGAGCAGTTCTTC
CVLSGPDLNEQFF
>TRBV10-3|TRBJ1-2|few|NA
TGTGCCATCAGTGAGCTTTGGGTCCAGTTTTTCAACACCTTC
CAISELWVQFFNTF
>TRBV10-3|TRBJ2-7|NA|TRBD2
TGTGCCATCAGTGAGTCGTTGTTAGCGGGGCAGTACTTC
CAISESLLAGQYF
>TRBV12-3/TRBV12-4|TRBJ2-1|many|TRBD1
TGTGCCAGCAGTCTCTGGACAGGGGAGTTGAACAATGAGCAGTTCTTC
CASSLWTGELNNEQFF
>TRBV5-5|TRBJ1-2|few|TRBD1
TGTGCCAGCAGCCCCATTGACAGGGGATATGGCTACACCTTC
CASSPIDRGYGYTF
>TRBV6-5|TRBJ2-7|NA|NA
TGTGCCAGCAGTTGGAGGACGGTCCCAGCCTACGAGCAGTACTTC
CASSWRTVPAYEQYF
>TRBV6-1|TRBJ1-6|NA|TRBD1
TGTGCCAGCAGTCCGGGACAGGGCTATTCACCCCTCCACTTT
CASSPGQGYSPLHF
>TRBV5-1|TRBJ1-1|NA|TRBD1
TGCGCCAGCAGCTTAACTGGACAGGGAGTTATGAACACTGAAGCTTTCTTT
CASSLTGQGVMNTEAFF
>TRBV6-1|TRBJ2-4|few|TRBD2
TGTGCCAGCAGAGCCGCCCCAAAGTCCGGTGGACTAGGAAACATTCAGTACTTC
CASRAAPKSGGLGNIQYF
>TRBV7-2|TRBJ1-2|NA|NA
TGTGCCAGCAGCTTTCGGGGCGAATTCTTC
CASSFRGEFF
>TRBV5-1|TRBJ2-7|once|NA
TGCGCCAGCAGCCCAACGACAGACCGCGTGGAGCAGTACTTC
CASSPTTDRVEQYF
>TRBV18|TRBJ1-1|NA|NA
TGTGCCAGCTCACCACTTGCAGGGCAAACAACTGAAGCTTTCTTT
CASSPLAGQTTEAFF
>TRBV9|TRBJ1-4|NA|NA
TGTGCCAGCTCTGCAGGGGCCCATAATGAAAAACTGTTTTTT
CASSAGAHNEKLFF
>TRBV9|TRBJ2-5|few|NA
TGTGCCAGCAGCGCACAGGCGCTTCAAGAGACCCAGTACTTC
CASSAQALQETQYF
>TRBV29-1|TRBJ2-7|few|NA
TGCAGCGCTATTGAACCCCACAGAGCCTACGAGCAGTACTTC
CSAIEPHRAYEQYF
>TRBV6-5|TRBJ1-1|few|TRBD1
TGTGCCAGCAGGTACAGGGGGCAAAAGAACACTGAAGCTTTCTTT
CASRYRGQKNTEAFF
>TRBV20-1|TRBJ2-3|NA|NA
TGCAGTGCTAGAGATCAGGCAGATACGCAGTATTTT
CSARDQADTQYF
>TRBV4-2|TRBJ2-7|NA|TRBD1
TGTGCCAGCAGCCAAGGCGGACAGGGAACCTACGAGCAGTACTTC
CASSQGGQGTYEQYF
>TRBV9|TRBJ2-3|few|TRBD2
TGTGCCAGCAGCGCCCTTTGGACTAGCGGGAGTCGAACAGATACGCAGTATTTT
CASSALWTSGSRTDTQYF
>TRBV6-5|TRBJ1-1|NA|NA
TGTGCCAGCCTCAGGGGCGACAGTGAAGCTTTCTTT
CASLRGDSEAFF
>TRBV9|TRBJ2-1|NA|NA
TGTGCCAGCAGCGTAGCCCTTGGGGGACGCGGCTACAATGAGCAGTTCTTC
CASSVALGGRGYNEQFF
>TRBV9|TRBJ2-1|few|NA
TGTGCCAGCAGCGTAGCTACACGGAGAGGAGGTGAGCAGTTCTTC
CASSVATRRGGEQFF
>TRBV18|TRBJ2-7|NA|TRBD1
TGTGCCAGCTCACCTCGATTCCCGGGACAGGGACCCTACGAGCAGTACTTC
CASSPRFPGQGPYEQYF
>TRBV11-2|TRBJ2-5|NA|NA
TGTGCCAGCAGCCTACAGGGGCCCACTAGCGCGGCAGGGGGTCAGACCCAGTACTTC
CASSLQGPTSAAGGQTQYF
>TRBV5-1|TRBJ2-1|many|NA
TGCGCCAGCAGCCTCGGGGCCGATAGCTCCTACAATGAGCAGTTCTTC
CASSLGADSSYNEQFF
>TRBV5-1|TRBJ2-3|few|NA
TGCGCCAGCAGATTTACAGGGACCCCTGAAATAGATACGCAGTATTTT
CASRFTGTPEIDTQYF
>TRBV11-2|TRBJ2-1|NA|TRBD2
TGTGCCAGCAGCTATCCCGGGACTACGTACAATGAGCAGTTCTTC
CASSYPGTTYNEQFF
>TRBV5-1|TRBJ2-1|NA|NA
TGCGCCAGCAAGAGAGCGGGACAGGCGTACAATGAGCAGTTCTTC
CASKRAGQAYNEQFF
>TRBV7-9|TRBJ2-5|NA|NA
TGTGCCAGCAGCGCACAGGGAGAAGAGACCCAGTACTTC
CASSAQGEETQYF